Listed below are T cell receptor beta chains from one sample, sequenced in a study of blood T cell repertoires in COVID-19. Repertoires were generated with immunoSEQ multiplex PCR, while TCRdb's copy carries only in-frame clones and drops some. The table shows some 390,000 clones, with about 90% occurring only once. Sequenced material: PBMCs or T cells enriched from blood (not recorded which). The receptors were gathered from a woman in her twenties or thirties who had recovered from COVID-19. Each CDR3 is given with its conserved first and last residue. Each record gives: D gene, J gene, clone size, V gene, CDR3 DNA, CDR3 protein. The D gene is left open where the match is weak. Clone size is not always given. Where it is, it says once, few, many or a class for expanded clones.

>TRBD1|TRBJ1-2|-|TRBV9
TGTGCCAGCAGCCCGGGACAGGGAGGCCACTATGGCTACACCTTC
CASSPGQGGHYGYTF
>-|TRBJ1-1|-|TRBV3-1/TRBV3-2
TGTGCCAGCAGCCCAGGTCAGACACATAACACTGAAGCTTTCTTT
CASSPGQTHNTEAFF
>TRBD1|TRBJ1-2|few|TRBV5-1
TGCGCCAGCAGTACTTCACAGGGGGGCTATGGCTACACCTTC
CASSTSQGGYGYTF
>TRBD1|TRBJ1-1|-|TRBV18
TGTGCCAGCTCACCGGGGACAGGAGTGAACACTGAAGCTTTCTTT
CASSPGTGVNTEAFF
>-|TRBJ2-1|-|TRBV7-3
TGTGCCAGCAGCTTAAACAGGGCCTCCGTGGAGCAGTTCTTC
CASSLNRASVEQFF
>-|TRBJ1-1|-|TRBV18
TGTGCCAGCTCACCTAGTGTGGGGCAGAGCATGAACACTGAAGCTTTCTTT
CASSPSVGQSMNTEAFF
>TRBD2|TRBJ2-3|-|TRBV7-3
TGTGCCAGCAGCTCTAGCGGGACTAGCACAGATACGCAGTATTTT
CASSSSGTSTDTQYF
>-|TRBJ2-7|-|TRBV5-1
TGCGCCAGCAGCCCCCGGGACTCCACCTACGAGCAGTACTTC
CASSPRDSTYEQYF
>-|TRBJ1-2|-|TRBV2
TGTGCCAGTACAGAAGTAACAGGGTCTAACTATGGCTACACCTTC
CASTEVTGSNYGYTF
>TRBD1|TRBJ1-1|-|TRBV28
TGTGCCAGCAGCCTGGACAGGGGCCTGAACACTGAAGCTTTCTTT
CASSLDRGLNTEAFF
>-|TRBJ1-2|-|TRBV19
TGTGCCAGTAGTATAGTGAAGGTGCAGGGGTTATACAATGGCTACACCTTC
CASSIVKVQGLYNGYTF
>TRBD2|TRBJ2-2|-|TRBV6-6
TGTGCCAGCAGTTCCCGGGTAGCGGGGGCGGCCGGGGAGCTGTTTTTT
CASSSRVAGAAGELFF
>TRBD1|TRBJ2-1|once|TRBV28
TGTGCCAGCAGTACTAACAGGGTGCCCCAGGGGGTAGGCAATGAGCAGTTCTTC
CASSTNRVPQGVGNEQFF
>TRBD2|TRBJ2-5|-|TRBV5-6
TGTGCCAGCAGGACCTTAGCGGGAGGTCAGACCCAGTACTTC
CASRTLAGGQTQYF
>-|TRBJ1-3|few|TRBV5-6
TGTGCCAGCAGCTTGGATGAGGGAATAGGGTTTGGAAACACCATATATTTT
CASSLDEGIGFGNTIYF
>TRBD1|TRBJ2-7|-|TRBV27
TGTGCCAGCAGTACATATAAAAACAGGGGGGCCCTTTACGAGCAGTACTTC
CASSTYKNRGALYEQYF
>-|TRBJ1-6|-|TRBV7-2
TGTGCCAGCAGCACTCGACAGTCTAATGGTTCACCCCTCCACTTT
CASSTRQSNGSPLHF
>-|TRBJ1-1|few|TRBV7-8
TGTGCCAGCAGCGGACGGACGGGACTCACTGAAGCTTTCTTT
CASSGRTGLTEAFF
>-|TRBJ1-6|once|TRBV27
TGTGCCAGCAGTCCACCCCCGAGAATACAGGGAAATTCACCCCTCCACTTT
CASSPPPRIQGNSPLHF
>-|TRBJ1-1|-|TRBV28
TGTGCCAGCGGCCCGGCGGCGGAAACTGAAGCTTTCTTT
CASGPAAETEAFF
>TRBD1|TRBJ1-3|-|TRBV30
TGTGCCTGGAGTGTAGGGGACAGGGGGTCGCGCACCATATATTTT
CAWSVGDRGSRTIYF
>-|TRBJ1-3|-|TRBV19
TGTGCCAGTAGGCTCATACAGGGAAACACCATATATTTT
CASRLIQGNTIYF
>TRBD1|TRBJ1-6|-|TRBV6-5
TGTGCCAGCAGTCGGACAGGGGCTCATTCACCCCTCCACTTT
CASSRTGAHSPLHF
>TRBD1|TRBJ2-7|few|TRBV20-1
TGCAGTGCTCGTGGGACAGTGGACTACGAGCAGTACTTC
CSARGTVDYEQYF
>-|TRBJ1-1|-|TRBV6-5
TGTGCCAGCAGCCAGAACGGGGTGGCTGAAGCTTTCTTT
CASSQNGVAEAFF
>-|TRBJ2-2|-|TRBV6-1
TGTGCCAGCAGTGAAGAAGCCACCGTAAGGGAGCTGTTTTTT
CASSEEATVRELFF
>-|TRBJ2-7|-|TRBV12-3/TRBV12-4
TGTGCCAGCAGTGCGGATACTCGAAAGGAGCAGTACTTC
CASSADTRKEQYF
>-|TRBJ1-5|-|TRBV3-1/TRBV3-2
TGTGCCAGCAGCCAAGAATCGGGGCAGCCCCAGCATTTT
CASSQESGQPQHF
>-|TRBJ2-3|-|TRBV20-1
TGCAGTGCTACCAGAGGGGATACGCAGTATTTT
CSATRGDTQYF
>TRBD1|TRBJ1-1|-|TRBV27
TGTGCCAGCAGTTTAAAGACAGGGGATGTGAACACTGAAGCTTTCTTT
CASSLKTGDVNTEAFF
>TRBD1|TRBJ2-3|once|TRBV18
TGTGCCAGCTCACCACGCGACAGGGAGAGAGATACGCAGTATTTT
CASSPRDRERDTQYF
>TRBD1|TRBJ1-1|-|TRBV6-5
TGTGCCAGCAGTTACGTCCAGACAGGGGTCACTGAAGCTTTCTTT
CASSYVQTGVTEAFF
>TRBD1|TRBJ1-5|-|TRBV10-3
TGTGCCATCAGTGAGTCAGGGGGCGGTCAGCCCCAGCATTTT
CAISESGGGQPQHF
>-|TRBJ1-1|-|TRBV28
TGTGCCAGCAGTACAGGGCGGTGGGGCACTGAAGCTTTCTTT
CASSTGRWGTEAFF
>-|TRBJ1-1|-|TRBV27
TGTGCCAGCAGTCCCAGAGACAGAGTTGAAGCTTTCTTT
CASSPRDRVEAFF
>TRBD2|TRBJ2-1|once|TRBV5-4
TGTGCCAGCAGCGGGAAGACTAGCGGGAGGGCCTATGGGAATGAGCAGTTCTTC
CASSGKTSGRAYGNEQFF
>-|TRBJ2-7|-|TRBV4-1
TGCGCCAGCAGCCACCAAACAGGCGGGGTTTGGGGTTCCTACGAGCAGTACTTC
CASSHQTGGVWGSYEQYF
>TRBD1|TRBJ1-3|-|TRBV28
TGTGCCAGCAGTTTATTAGGACAGGGTAACACCATATATTTT
CASSLLGQGNTIYF
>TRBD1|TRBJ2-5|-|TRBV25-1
TGTGCCAGCAGTGGACAGGGGGCGACCCAAGAGACCCAGTACTTC
CASSGQGATQETQYF
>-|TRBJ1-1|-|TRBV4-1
TGCGCCAGCAGCCAAGATAGCCCGAACACTGAAGCTTTCTTT
CASSQDSPNTEAFF
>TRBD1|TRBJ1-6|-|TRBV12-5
TGTGCTAGTGGTTGGGACAGGGGTCCCCTCCACTTT
CASGWDRGPLHF
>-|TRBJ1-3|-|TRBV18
TGTGCCAGCTCATTGGCAGGGTCCCTATCCCTCTCTGGAAACACCATATATTTT
CASSLAGSLSLSGNTIYF
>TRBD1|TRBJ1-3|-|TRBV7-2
TGTGCCAGCAGCTTAGCCGGGACAGGGGCCATCTCTGGAAACACCATATATTTT
CASSLAGTGAISGNTIYF
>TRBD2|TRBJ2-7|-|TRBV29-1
TGCAGCGTTAATCTTATATCGGGAGGGCCTTTCGAGCAGTACTTC
CSVNLISGGPFEQYF